This T cell receptor beta chain was captured by sequencing in a study of post-analysis software for immune sequencing data (dated by TCRdb to about 2015). About the full investigation: Recorded disease courses included relapsing-remitting, secondary progressive and progressive-relapsing multiple sclerosis, with some patients lacking subtype annotation. Patient repertoires were compared against around twelve previously published healthy control repertoires from donors aged about 6 to 26 years. A subset of samples was prepared in parallel using single-end sample barcoding, then pooled and co-amplified after Illumina adapter ligation.

Library preparation was by PCR. The sequencer listed for this sample is Illumina HiSeq 2500. To reduce PCR and sequencing biases, unique molecular identifiers were incorporated into the TCR beta cDNA libraries. Some 500,000 cDNA molecules were obtained per 1 to 10 million input T cells, so each molecule approximated one T cell. The same protocol used for the earlier healthy control dataset was applied to prepare and sequence the patient libraries. Samples belonging to the same batch were prepared together, multiplexed and sequenced on a shared HiSeq lane. Under the source paper's analysis protocol: Raw barcoded reads were processed with MIGEC, and single-read molecular identifier groups were discarded before consensus assembly and CDR3 extraction. VDJtools was used for post-analysis of the clonotype tables, and diversity was normalized by down-sampling every dataset to the size of the smallest sample. To correct batch-related cross-sample contamination, repertoire overlap clustering matched CDR3 amino acid sequences but not nucleotide sequences. TCRdb took the public reads, trimmed them with fastp at Q25, ran MiXCR for clone calling and kept in-frame beta chains. Every distinct CDR3 protein forms one entry, paired with its most common genes and DNA. It is TCRdb's table, rather than the study itself, that gives the V and J calls and clone size. This sample lists roughly 800,000 distinct CDR3 sequences; 53% were detected once. Approximately 4.5% of the sample is held by the ten biggest clonotypes.

This clonotype was found a few times. It lacks a known antigen. Per-base quality was not reported, and no clone a single base away is much larger than it. To demonstrate the VDJtools post-analysis software, TCR beta repertoires were profiled from the peripheral blood of over ten young patients with multiple sclerosis. Multiple sclerosis patients were children and adolescents aged roughly 6 to 17 years. What the research found in general, with its limitations: Roughly 5 TRBV segments, including TRBV5-6, TRBV5-1 and TRBV20-1, were significantly more frequent in patients than controls. When samples were clustered directly using the F measure, samples prepared in the same batch co-clustered strongly, which prompted a batch-effect correction. The control group was slightly older than the multiple sclerosis patient group. Significantly lower normalized Chao1 diversity was found in multiple sclerosis patients than in controls, suggesting substantial peripheral T-cell clonal expansion.

V is reduced by 0 bases and J by 4 bases, leaving a spacing of 13 bases between them. Taken from the germline V gene, the CDR1 and CDR2 loops are SGHRS and YFSETQ. The CDR3 holds 15 amino acids from the cysteine to the phenylalanine. This entry keeps only the CDR3 DNA: 45 bases, framed from base 1. This receptor was identified in a girl aged 10 to 17 with multiple sclerosis. The sequenced material came from blood. Rearrangement joined TRBV5-1 to TRBJ1-2; D gene: possibly TRBD1, on 5 matching bases. The CDR3 in this case is CASSLVTGRSYGYTF. The sequence in DNA is TGCGCCAGCAGCTTGGTCACGGGACGGTCCTATGGCTACACCTTC.